This T cell receptor (beta chain) was captured in a study of T cells after yellow fever vaccination. A 5'RACE template-switching step, the method used to make TCR cDNA, added a universal primer site and UMIs. TCRdb reprocessed the 5' RACE reads via MiXCR and lists one record per CDR3 protein. The sample shows fewer than 350,000 distinct CDR3 sequences, 3.5% to 4.5% of them seen only once. V was cut by 1 base and J by 3 bases, with 13 bases left in between. The CDR3 is 15 residues long. Germline V gene lookup returns CDR1 MGHDK and CDR2 SYGVNS. The V and J genes are TRBV25-1 and TRBJ2-7; D perhaps matches TRBD2 (5 bases). The TCR comes from a young man who received the YFV17D yellow fever vaccine. Source: PBMCs, taken 15 days after the yellow fever booster vaccination. DNA for the CDR3: TGTGCCAGCAGTGAATTGGGAGCCAAGGGCTACGAGCAGTACTTC. Its protein product is CASSELGAKGYEQYF.